These T cell receptor beta chains were read from a single sample in a study of CD8 T cells in Susac syndrome. TCRdb called the immunoSEQ multiplex PCR reads again in MiXCR, with one record for every CDR3 protein. The data show tens of thousands of distinct CDR3 sequences, roughly 94% seen once. The sequenced sample consisted of CD8+ T cells from PBMCs. The receptors were gathered from a human donor with multiple sclerosis. CDR3s include the opening cysteine and the closing phenylalanine or tryptophan. Each record gives: V gene, clone size, D gene, J gene, CDR3 DNA, CDR3 protein. A D gene is named only where the DNA matches it firmly. The size entry is marked missing in some rows and otherwise reads once, few, many or a size class.

V gene: TRBV5-6; clone size: .; D gene: TRBD1; J gene: TRBJ1-2; CDR3 DNA: TGTGCCAGCAGCTATCGACAGGGGCAGAACTATGGCTACACCTTC; CDR3 protein: CASSYRQGQNYGYTF
V gene: TRBV19; clone size: .; D gene: .; J gene: TRBJ1-2; CDR3 DNA: TGTGCCAGTAGTCTCTGGGACAACTATGGCTACACCTTC; CDR3 protein: CASSLWDNYGYTF
V gene: TRBV12-3/TRBV12-4; clone size: .; D gene: .; J gene: TRBJ1-5; CDR3 DNA: TGTGCCAGCAGTTTAGGACAAAGCAATCAGCCCCAGCATTTT; CDR3 protein: CASSLGQSNQPQHF
V gene: TRBV27; clone size: .; D gene: .; J gene: TRBJ2-3; CDR3 DNA: TGTGCCAGCAGTTTATCGACGGGGACAGATACGCAGTATTTT; CDR3 protein: CASSLSTGTDTQYF
V gene: TRBV13; clone size: .; D gene: .; J gene: TRBJ1-1; CDR3 DNA: TGTGCCGTACCCAGGGGCACTGAAGCTTTCTTT; CDR3 protein: CAVPRGTEAFF
V gene: TRBV14; clone size: .; D gene: TRBD1; J gene: TRBJ1-1; CDR3 DNA: TGTGCCAGCAGCCAAGGACAGGGAGGGAACACTGAAGCTTTCTTT; CDR3 protein: CASSQGQGGNTEAFF
V gene: TRBV5-4; clone size: .; D gene: TRBD1; J gene: TRBJ2-5; CDR3 DNA: TGTGCCAGCAGCTTAGGACAGGCCACGGAGACCCAGTACTTC; CDR3 protein: CASSLGQATETQYF
V gene: TRBV12-3/TRBV12-4; clone size: .; D gene: .; J gene: TRBJ2-7; CDR3 DNA: TGTGCCAGCAGCCAAAATAGCAACGAGCAGTACTTC; CDR3 protein: CASSQNSNEQYF
V gene: TRBV12-3/TRBV12-4; clone size: .; D gene: .; J gene: TRBJ1-1; CDR3 DNA: TGTGCCAGCAGTTTAACGGAAGGCACTGAAGCTTTCTTT; CDR3 protein: CASSLTEGTEAFF
V gene: TRBV3-1; clone size: .; D gene: .; J gene: TRBJ1-5; CDR3 DNA: TGTGCCAGCAGCCAAAGGAATAGCAATCAGCCCCAGCATTTT; CDR3 protein: CASSQRNSNQPQHF
V gene: TRBV7-8; clone size: .; D gene: .; J gene: TRBJ1-2; CDR3 DNA: TGTGCCAGCAGCGGATTGACGGACTATGGCTACACCTTC; CDR3 protein: CASSGLTDYGYTF
V gene: TRBV27; clone size: .; D gene: .; J gene: TRBJ2-5; CDR3 DNA: TGTGCCAGCAGTTTTGAAAAGGGACACATCGAGACCCAGTACTTC; CDR3 protein: CASSFEKGHIETQYF
V gene: TRBV13; clone size: .; D gene: TRBD2; J gene: TRBJ2-2; CDR3 DNA: TGTGCCAGCAGCTTAGCACTAGCGGGTCACACCGGGGAGCTGTTTTTT; CDR3 protein: CASSLALAGHTGELFF
V gene: TRBV6-1; clone size: .; D gene: TRBD1; J gene: TRBJ2-7; CDR3 DNA: TGTGCCAGCGACAGGGAAAGCTACGAGCAGTACTTC; CDR3 protein: CASDRESYEQYF
V gene: TRBV30; clone size: .; D gene: .; J gene: TRBJ1-1; CDR3 DNA: TGTGCCTGGAGTGTTGGGGCAACGAACACTGAAGCTTTCTTT; CDR3 protein: CAWSVGATNTEAFF
V gene: TRBV19; clone size: .; D gene: .; J gene: TRBJ2-2; CDR3 DNA: TGTGCCAGTAGTATAGAGGGCGGCCAGCCCGCCGGGGAGCTGTTTTTT; CDR3 protein: CASSIEGGQPAGELFF
V gene: TRBV9; clone size: once; D gene: TRBD2; J gene: TRBJ2-5; CDR3 DNA: TGTGCCAGCAGCGTAGACAGAGCGGGGTCAGAGACCCAGTACTTC; CDR3 protein: CASSVDRAGSETQYF
V gene: TRBV29-1; clone size: .; D gene: TRBD2; J gene: TRBJ2-7; CDR3 DNA: TGCAGCGTCCGGACTAGCGGGGGCTACGAGCAGTACTTC; CDR3 protein: CSVRTSGGYEQYF
V gene: TRBV24-1; clone size: .; D gene: .; J gene: TRBJ1-5; CDR3 DNA: TGTGCCACCAGTGATTCGGACTTTCAGCCCCAGCATTTT; CDR3 protein: CATSDSDFQPQHF
V gene: TRBV15; clone size: .; D gene: TRBD2; J gene: TRBJ2-7; CDR3 DNA: TGTGCCACCAGCACCCGGACTAGCGGGACCTACGAGCAGTACTTC; CDR3 protein: CATSTRTSGTYEQYF
V gene: TRBV13; clone size: .; D gene: .; J gene: TRBJ1-1; CDR3 DNA: TGTGCCAGCAGCCCACGGACGGCGAACACTGAAGCTTTCTTT; CDR3 protein: CASSPRTANTEAFF
V gene: TRBV12-3/TRBV12-4; clone size: .; D gene: .; J gene: TRBJ2-3; CDR3 DNA: TGTGCCAGCAGTTCTCCAAACACAGATACGCAGTATTTT; CDR3 protein: CASSSPNTDTQYF
V gene: TRBV30; clone size: .; D gene: .; J gene: TRBJ1-1; CDR3 DNA: TGTGCCTGGAGTGTCGGCACCCACACTGAAGCTTTCTTT; CDR3 protein: CAWSVGTHTEAFF
V gene: TRBV25-1; clone size: .; D gene: .; J gene: TRBJ2-1; CDR3 DNA: TGTGCCAGCAGTGGCCACAGCTACGAGCAGTTCTTC; CDR3 protein: CASSGHSYEQFF
V gene: TRBV7-6; clone size: .; D gene: .; J gene: TRBJ2-1; CDR3 DNA: TGTGCCAGCAGCTTAGGTATAGATGAGCAGTTCTTC; CDR3 protein: CASSLGIDEQFF
V gene: TRBV29-1; clone size: .; D gene: .; J gene: TRBJ2-7; CDR3 DNA: TGCAGCGTTGACTTGGGGGACGAGCAGTACTTC; CDR3 protein: CSVDLGDEQYF
V gene: TRBV4-1; clone size: .; D gene: .; J gene: TRBJ1-2; CDR3 DNA: TGCGCCAGCAGCCAAGGGCCTAACTATGGCTACACCTTC; CDR3 protein: CASSQGPNYGYTF
V gene: TRBV30; clone size: .; D gene: .; J gene: TRBJ2-7; CDR3 DNA: TGTGCCTGGGAGAGGCAGCTGGGACCCTACGAGCAGTACTTC; CDR3 protein: CAWERQLGPYEQYF
V gene: TRBV30; clone size: .; D gene: .; J gene: TRBJ2-5; CDR3 DNA: TGTGCCTGGAGTGTAGGCCGCGGGATTGAGACCCAGTACTTC; CDR3 protein: CAWSVGRGIETQYF
V gene: TRBV19; clone size: .; D gene: TRBD1; J gene: TRBJ2-7; CDR3 DNA: TGTGCCAGTAGCCGGGACAGAGATGCCTACGAGCAGTACTTC; CDR3 protein: CASSRDRDAYEQYF
V gene: TRBV20-1; clone size: .; D gene: TRBD2; J gene: TRBJ2-1; CDR3 DNA: TGCAGTGCTAGTCAAGGACTAGCGGAATACAATGAGCAGTTCTTC; CDR3 protein: CSASQGLAEYNEQFF
V gene: TRBV2; clone size: .; D gene: .; J gene: TRBJ2-7; CDR3 DNA: TGTGCCAGCAGTGCCGGAACTGACTACGAGCAGTACTTC; CDR3 protein: CASSAGTDYEQYF
V gene: TRBV12-3/TRBV12-4; clone size: .; D gene: TRBD1; J gene: TRBJ2-5; CDR3 DNA: TGTGCCAGCAGTATGGGACAGGAAGAGACCCAGTACTTC; CDR3 protein: CASSMGQEETQYF
V gene: TRBV9; clone size: .; D gene: .; J gene: TRBJ2-3; CDR3 DNA: TGTGCCAGCAGCCCGAGCGAGGCACCTCAGTATTTT; CDR3 protein: CASSPSEAPQYF
V gene: TRBV15; clone size: once; D gene: .; J gene: TRBJ2-7; CDR3 DNA: TGTGCCACCGACCCTGGGGGATTATCCTACGAGCAGTACTTC; CDR3 protein: CATDPGGLSYEQYF
V gene: TRBV24-1; clone size: .; D gene: .; J gene: TRBJ2-1; CDR3 DNA: TGTGCCACCAGTGATTTCTGGGAAGGTGAGCAGTTCTTC; CDR3 protein: CATSDFWEGEQFF
V gene: TRBV27; clone size: .; D gene: .; J gene: TRBJ1-2; CDR3 DNA: TGTGCCAGCAAAGGGCAGAATAACTATGGCTACACCTTC; CDR3 protein: CASKGQNNYGYTF
V gene: TRBV7-2; clone size: once; D gene: .; J gene: TRBJ1-2; CDR3 DNA: TGTGCCAGCAGCTCTCCCGGGACGGCGCTTCTCCATGGCTACACCTTC; CDR3 protein: CASSSPGTALLHGYTF
V gene: TRBV27; clone size: .; D gene: .; J gene: TRBJ2-3; CDR3 DNA: TGTGCCAGCAGTTTATCGAGATCAGATACGCAGTATTTT; CDR3 protein: CASSLSRSDTQYF
V gene: TRBV29-1; clone size: .; D gene: .; J gene: TRBJ2-3; CDR3 DNA: TGCAGCGTTGTCGGGGGTCACCTCACAGATACGCAGTATTTT; CDR3 protein: CSVVGGHLTDTQYF
V gene: TRBV14; clone size: .; D gene: .; J gene: TRBJ2-7; CDR3 DNA: TGTGCCAGCAGCCCCGGACAGTCTCTTACCTACGAGCAGTACTTC; CDR3 protein: CASSPGQSLTYEQYF
V gene: TRBV28; clone size: .; D gene: .; J gene: TRBJ2-1; CDR3 DNA: TGTGCCAGCAGTTTACGGGGGCCCTACTCCTACAATGAGCAGTTCTTC; CDR3 protein: CASSLRGPYSYNEQFF
V gene: TRBV12-5; clone size: .; D gene: TRBD1; J gene: TRBJ1-2; CDR3 DNA: TGTGCTAGTGGTGTTACAGGGGCTCCAAGAGATGGCTACACCTTC; CDR3 protein: CASGVTGAPRDGYTF